This T cell receptor beta chain was identified in a study of T-cell reconstitution after alpha-beta-depleted transplantation in children. This clonotype was counted ten times or more. Its cognate antigen is unknown. The germline V gene has CDR1 SGHTA and CDR2 FQGNSA. Between the trimmed V and J ends, which lost 1 base and 0 bases, there was a span of 7 bases. The CDR3 spans 16 residues. Unique molecular identifiers featured in how the TCRbeta library was prepared. MiXCR was run by TCRdb on the PCR reads, yielding one entry per CDR3 protein. The sample has a few hundred thousand distinct CDR3 sequences; about 9.5% are singletons. Study observations and caveats: Most T-cell counts and diversity one year after the transplant came from T cells that were newly produced.

The receptor comes from a boy younger than two with acute myeloid leukemia, due to receive a stem cell transplant. This specimen consisted of PBMCs, obtained before TCRalphabeta/CD19-depleted stem cell transplant. The gene calls are TRBV7-2 and TRBJ2-6; D unresolved. The CDR3 protein is CASSLGAYSGANVLTF. The CDR3 DNA sequence: TGTGCCAGCAGCTTAGGGGCTTACTCTGGGGCCAACGTCCTGACTTTC.